These T cell receptor beta chains were read from a single sample in a study of blood T cell repertoires in COVID-19. The assay was immunoSEQ multiplex PCR, and TCRdb's table has in-frame clones only and misses some. The profile shows around 200,000 clones, around 83% of them singletons. The sequenced material came from peripheral blood. The receptors derive from a woman aged 45-65 years with acute or convalescent COVID-19. Each CDR3 is given with its conserved first and last residue. The D gene is left open where the match is weak. Clone size is stated in some rows and not others, as once, few, many or a class when expanded.

>TRBV5-1|TRBJ2-7|TRBD1|.
TGCGCCAGCAGCAGGACCCGGGACAGGGGCTACGAGCAGTACTTC
CASSRTRDRGYEQYF
>TRBV7-6|TRBJ2-7|TRBD1|.
TGTGCCAGCAGCCTTAATCCGGGACAGGGCTCCTACGAGCAGTACTTC
CASSLNPGQGSYEQYF
>TRBV19|TRBJ2-3|TRBD2|.
TGTGCCAGTAGTCTCCAGGGGAGCGGCCTAGCGGGAGGAGTGAGCACAGATACGCAGTATTTT
CASSLQGSGLAGGVSTDTQYF
>TRBV24-1|TRBJ2-7|TRBD1|.
TGTGCCACCAGTGATTACAGGGGTGATGACTACGAGCAGTACTTC
CATSDYRGDDYEQYF
>TRBV29-1|TRBJ2-7|TRBD1|.
TGCAGCGGCCTACAGGGGTACGAGCAGTACTTC
CSGLQGYEQYF
>TRBV27|TRBJ1-5|TRBD1|.
TGTGCCAGCAGCTCGACAGGGGCTCAGCCCCAGCATTTT
CASSSTGAQPQHF
>TRBV6-5|TRBJ2-2|.|.
TGTGCCAGCAGTTACTCGAGTCCGAACACCGGGGAGCTGTTTTTT
CASSYSSPNTGELFF
>TRBV5-1|TRBJ1-2|.|.
TGCGCCAGCAGCTTGGCCATGGGGACTCGGGGCTACACCTTC
CASSLAMGTRGYTF
>TRBV19|TRBJ1-2|.|.
TGTGCCAGTAGCCCACCATGGAGTTCAGGGAGGAGCTATGGCTACACCTTC
CASSPPWSSGRSYGYTF
>TRBV29-1|TRBJ1-1|.|.
TGCAGCGTGAAGAGGGGGGGCAGGACTGAAGCTTTCTTT
CSVKRGGRTEAFF
>TRBV5-1|TRBJ2-2|.|once
TGCGCCAGCAGCTCCGGGTCGACCGGGGAGCTGTTTTTT
CASSSGSTGELFF